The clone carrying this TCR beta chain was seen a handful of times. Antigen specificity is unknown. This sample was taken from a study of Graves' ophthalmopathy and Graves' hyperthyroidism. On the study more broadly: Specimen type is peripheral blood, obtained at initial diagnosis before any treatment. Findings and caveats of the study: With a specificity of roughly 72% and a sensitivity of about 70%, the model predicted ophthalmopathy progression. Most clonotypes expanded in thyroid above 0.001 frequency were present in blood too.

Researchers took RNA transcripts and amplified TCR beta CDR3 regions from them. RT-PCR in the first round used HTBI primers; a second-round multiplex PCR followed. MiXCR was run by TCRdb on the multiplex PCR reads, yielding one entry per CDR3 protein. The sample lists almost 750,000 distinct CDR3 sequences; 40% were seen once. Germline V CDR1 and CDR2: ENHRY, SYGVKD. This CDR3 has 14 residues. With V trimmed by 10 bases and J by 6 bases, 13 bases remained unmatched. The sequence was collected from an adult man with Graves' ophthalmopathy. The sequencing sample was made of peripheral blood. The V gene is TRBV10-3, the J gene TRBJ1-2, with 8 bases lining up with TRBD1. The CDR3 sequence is CASSGGQGADGYTF. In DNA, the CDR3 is TGTGCCAGCTCGGGGGGGCAGGGGGCAGATGGCTACACCTTC.